This TCR beta chain was documented in a study of human T cells and chemical hapten exposure. Study summary: Per-sample TCR yield variability stemmed mainly from small pooled library volume differences.

TCRdb passed the RACE reads through MiXCR, listing each CDR3 protein once. Of just over 350,000 distinct CDR3 sequences in the sample, just under 6.5% were seen once. This clonotype was counted ten times or more. Its specificity is unknown. The time point was: patch test 2, 6 weeks after DPC sensitization. As for treatment: therapeutic diphenylcyclopropenone sensitization with weekly scalp DPC. Patch tests were applied only after blood draws. The study's findings and limits: Compared to controls, expanded TCRs made significantly more large clusters of similar CDR3s. DPC sensitization did not alter TCRs above 1 in 1000 frequency.

The CDR3 has 13 residues. The V end lost 3 bases, the J end lost 1 base, and 6 bases lay between the germline ends. CDR1 and CDR2 from the germline V gene are KGHSH and LQKENI. This receptor was identified in a woman aged 18-29 years with alopecia areata. Some clones in this sample may be carry-over from other donors' samples. Source: whole blood, taken in connection with sensitization to the hapten diphenylcyclopropenone (DPC). The V and J genes are TRBV18 and TRBJ1-1; TRBD1 is a possible D gene (5 bases). In nucleotides, the CDR3 is TGTGCCAGCTCACCGGGGGAGAACACTGAAGCTTTCTTT. This sequence encodes CASSPGENTEAFF.